This T cell receptor beta chain came from a study of breast tumors, draining lymph nodes, adjacent tissues. V gave up 4 bases and J gave up 1 base, with 13 bases separating them. Germline assignment: CDR1 GTSNPN and CDR2 SVGIG (reference sequence). CDR3 length: 15 residues. TCRdb fed the multiplex PCR reads into MiXCR, producing one record per CDR3 protein. This sample has approximately 90,000 distinct CDR3 sequences; over 25% occur once, and the top ten carry more than 8%. The lymph nodes were axillary draining lymph nodes from breast cancer patients. The chain links TRBV30 to TRBJ2-2; TRBD1 might be the D (5 bases). The sequenced sample consisted of axillary lymph node tissue. The sequence came from a female donor with breast cancer. Some clones in this sample may be carry-over from other donors' samples. CDR3 protein: CAWNVGQGNTGELFF. The CDR3 bases are TGTGCCTGGAATGTAGGCCAGGGGAACACCGGGGAGCTGTTTTTT. The whole variable domain, remainder taken from reference TRBV30 and TRBJ2-2, is SQTIHQWPATLVQPVGSPLSLECTVEGTSNPNLYWYRQAAGRGLQLLFYSVGIGQISSEVPQNLSASRPQDRQFILSSKKLLLSDSGFYLCAWNVGQGNTGELFFGEGSRLTVL.